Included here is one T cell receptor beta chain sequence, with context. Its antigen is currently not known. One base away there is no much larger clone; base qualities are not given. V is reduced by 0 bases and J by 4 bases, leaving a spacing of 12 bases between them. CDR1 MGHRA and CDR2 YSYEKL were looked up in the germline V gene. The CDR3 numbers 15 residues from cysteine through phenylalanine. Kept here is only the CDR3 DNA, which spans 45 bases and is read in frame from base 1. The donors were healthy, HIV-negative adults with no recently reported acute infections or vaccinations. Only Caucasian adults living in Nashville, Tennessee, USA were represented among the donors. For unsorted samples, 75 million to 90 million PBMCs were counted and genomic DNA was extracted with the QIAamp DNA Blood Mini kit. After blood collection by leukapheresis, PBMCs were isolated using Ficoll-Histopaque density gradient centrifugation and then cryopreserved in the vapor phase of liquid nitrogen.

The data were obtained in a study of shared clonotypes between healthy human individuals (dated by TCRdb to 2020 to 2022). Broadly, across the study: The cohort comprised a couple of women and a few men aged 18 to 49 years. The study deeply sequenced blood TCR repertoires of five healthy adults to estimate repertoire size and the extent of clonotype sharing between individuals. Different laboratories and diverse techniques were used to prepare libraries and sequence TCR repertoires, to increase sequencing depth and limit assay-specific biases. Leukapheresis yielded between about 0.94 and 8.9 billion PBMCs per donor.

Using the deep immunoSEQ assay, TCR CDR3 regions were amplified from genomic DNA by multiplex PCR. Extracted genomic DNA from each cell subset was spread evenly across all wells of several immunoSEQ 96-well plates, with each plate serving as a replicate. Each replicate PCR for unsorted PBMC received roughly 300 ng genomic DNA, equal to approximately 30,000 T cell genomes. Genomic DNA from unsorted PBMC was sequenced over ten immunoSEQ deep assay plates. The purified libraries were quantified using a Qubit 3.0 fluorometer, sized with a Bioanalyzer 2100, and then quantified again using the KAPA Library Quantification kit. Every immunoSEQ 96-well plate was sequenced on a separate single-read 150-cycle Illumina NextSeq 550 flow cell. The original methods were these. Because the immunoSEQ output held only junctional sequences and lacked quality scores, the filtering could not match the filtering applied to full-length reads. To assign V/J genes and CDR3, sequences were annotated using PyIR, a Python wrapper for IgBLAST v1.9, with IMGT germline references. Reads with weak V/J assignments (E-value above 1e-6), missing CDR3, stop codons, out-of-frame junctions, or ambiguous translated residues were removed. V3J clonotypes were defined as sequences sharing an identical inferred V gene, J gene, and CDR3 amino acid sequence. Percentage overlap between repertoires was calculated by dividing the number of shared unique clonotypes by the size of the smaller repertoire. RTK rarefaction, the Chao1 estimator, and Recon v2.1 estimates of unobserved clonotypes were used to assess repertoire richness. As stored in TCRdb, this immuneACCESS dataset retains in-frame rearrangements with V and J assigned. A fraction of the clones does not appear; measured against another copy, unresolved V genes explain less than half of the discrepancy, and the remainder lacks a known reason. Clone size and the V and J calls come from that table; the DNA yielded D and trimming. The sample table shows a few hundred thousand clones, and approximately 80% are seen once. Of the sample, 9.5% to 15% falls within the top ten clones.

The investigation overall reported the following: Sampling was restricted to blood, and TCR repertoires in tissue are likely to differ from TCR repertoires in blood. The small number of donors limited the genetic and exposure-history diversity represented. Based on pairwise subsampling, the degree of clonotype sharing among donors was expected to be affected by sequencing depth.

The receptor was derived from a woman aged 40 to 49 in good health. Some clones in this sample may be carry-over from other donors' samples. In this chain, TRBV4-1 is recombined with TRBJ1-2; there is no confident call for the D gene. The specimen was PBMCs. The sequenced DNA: TGCGCCAGCAGCCAAGATAGGGATTTTGGCTATGGCTACACCTTC. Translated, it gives CASSQDRDFGYGYTF.